The clone carrying this T cell receptor (beta chain) was observed many times. Its antigen is unidentified. PBMCs numbering 2 million and stored at -80 C yielded the unsorted libraries. The sample is drawn from a study of neurological immune-mediated disorders. Study results and caveats: HTLV-1-associated myelopathy displayed the greatest TCR clonal expansion, and multiple sclerosis exhibited the smallest, lower than that of healthy controls. Sharing of CDR3 amino acid sequences among expanded clones across subjects was absent, suggesting private repertoires in all groups.

As for the cDNA, it was generated by 5'RACE with 10-nucleotide random UMIs. MiXCR was run by TCRdb on the 5' RACE reads, yielding one entry per CDR3 protein. This sample has fewer than 75,000 distinct CDR3 sequences, with 3% to 3.5% found just once. Germline CDR1 LGHDT, CDR2 YNNKEL (reference sequence). This CDR3 spans 20 amino acids. Trimming left V 2 bases short and J 0 bases short, with 23 bases between. The chain links TRBV3-1 to TRBJ2-1, with D possibly being TRBD1 (6 bases). Sequencing used PBMCs. This sequence originates from a man in his forties with multiple sclerosis. The CDR3 reads CASSQRNPGHPEGSYNEQFF. CDR3 DNA: TGTGCCAGCAGCCAACGGAACCCGGGACACCCTGAAGGCTCCTACAATGAGCAGTTCTTC.